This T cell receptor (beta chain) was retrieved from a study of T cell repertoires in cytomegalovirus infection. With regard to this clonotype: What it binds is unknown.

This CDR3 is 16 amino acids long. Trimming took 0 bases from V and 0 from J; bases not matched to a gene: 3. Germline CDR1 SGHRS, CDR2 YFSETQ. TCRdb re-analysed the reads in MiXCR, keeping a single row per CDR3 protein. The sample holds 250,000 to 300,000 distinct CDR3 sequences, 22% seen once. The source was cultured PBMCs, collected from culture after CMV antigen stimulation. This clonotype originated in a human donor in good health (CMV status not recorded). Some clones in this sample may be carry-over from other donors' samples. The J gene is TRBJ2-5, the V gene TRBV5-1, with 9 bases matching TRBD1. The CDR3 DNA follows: TGCGCCAGCAGCTTGGGGGACAGGGTGTACCAAGAGACCCAGTACTTC. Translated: CASSLGDRVYQETQYF. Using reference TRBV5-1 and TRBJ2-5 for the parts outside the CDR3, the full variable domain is KAGVTQTPRYLIKTRGQQVTLSCSPISGHRSVSWYQQTPGQGLQFLFEYFSETQRNKGNFPGRFSGRQFSNSRSEMNVSTLELGDSALYLCASSLGDRVYQETQYFGPGTRLLVL.